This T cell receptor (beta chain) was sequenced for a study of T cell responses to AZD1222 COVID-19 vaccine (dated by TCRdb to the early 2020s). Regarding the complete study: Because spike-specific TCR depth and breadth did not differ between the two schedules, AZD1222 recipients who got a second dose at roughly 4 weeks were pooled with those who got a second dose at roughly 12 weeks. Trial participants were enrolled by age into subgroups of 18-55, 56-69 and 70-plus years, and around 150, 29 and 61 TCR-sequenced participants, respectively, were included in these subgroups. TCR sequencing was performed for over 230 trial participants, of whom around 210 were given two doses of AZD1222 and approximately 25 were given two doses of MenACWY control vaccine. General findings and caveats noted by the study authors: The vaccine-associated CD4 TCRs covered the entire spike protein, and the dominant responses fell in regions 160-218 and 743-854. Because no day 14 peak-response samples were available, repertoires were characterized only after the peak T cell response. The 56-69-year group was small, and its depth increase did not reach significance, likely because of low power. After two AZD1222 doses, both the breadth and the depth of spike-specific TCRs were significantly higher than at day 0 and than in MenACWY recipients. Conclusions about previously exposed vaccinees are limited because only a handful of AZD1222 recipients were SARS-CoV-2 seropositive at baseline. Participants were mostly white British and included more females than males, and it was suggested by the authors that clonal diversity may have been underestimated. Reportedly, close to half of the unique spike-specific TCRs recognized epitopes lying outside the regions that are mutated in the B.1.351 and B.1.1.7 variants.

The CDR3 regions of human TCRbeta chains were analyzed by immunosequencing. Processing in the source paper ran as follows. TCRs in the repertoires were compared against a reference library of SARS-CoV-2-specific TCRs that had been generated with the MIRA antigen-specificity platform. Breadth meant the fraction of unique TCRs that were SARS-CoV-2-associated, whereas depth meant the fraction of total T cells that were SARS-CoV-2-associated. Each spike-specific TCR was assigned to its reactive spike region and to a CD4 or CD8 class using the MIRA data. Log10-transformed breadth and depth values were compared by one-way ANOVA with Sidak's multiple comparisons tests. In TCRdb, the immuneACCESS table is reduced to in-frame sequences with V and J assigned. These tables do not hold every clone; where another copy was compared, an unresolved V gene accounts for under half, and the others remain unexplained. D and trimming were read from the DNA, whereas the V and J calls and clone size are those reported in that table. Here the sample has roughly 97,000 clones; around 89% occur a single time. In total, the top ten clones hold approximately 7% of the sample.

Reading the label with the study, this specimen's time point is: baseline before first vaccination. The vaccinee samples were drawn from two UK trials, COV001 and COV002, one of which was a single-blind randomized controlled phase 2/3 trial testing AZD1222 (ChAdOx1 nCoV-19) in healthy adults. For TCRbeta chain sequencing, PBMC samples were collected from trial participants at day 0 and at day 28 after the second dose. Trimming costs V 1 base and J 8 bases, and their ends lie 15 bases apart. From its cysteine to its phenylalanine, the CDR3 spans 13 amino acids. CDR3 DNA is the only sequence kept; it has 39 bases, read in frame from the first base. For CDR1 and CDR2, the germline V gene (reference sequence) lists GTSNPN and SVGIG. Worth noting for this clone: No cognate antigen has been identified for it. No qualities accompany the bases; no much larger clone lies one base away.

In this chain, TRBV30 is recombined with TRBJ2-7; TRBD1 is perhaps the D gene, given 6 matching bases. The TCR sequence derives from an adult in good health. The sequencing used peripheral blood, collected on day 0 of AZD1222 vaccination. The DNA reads TGTGCCTGGAGTGGTGACAGGATTGAGAAGCAGTACTTC. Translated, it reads CAWSGDRIEKQYF.